The clone carrying this T cell receptor (beta chain) was counted a few times. Its cognate antigen is unknown. Unique molecular identifiers were present on cDNA, and template switching added a universal primer site. A single record per CDR3 protein comes from TCRdb applying MiXCR to the 5' RACE reads. Among approximately 690,000 distinct CDR3 sequences, approximately 6% were seen once, and the ten largest hold roughly 1.8%. These data originate in a study of identical twins. Regarding the study as a whole: Twin pairs had excess sharing that was weaker in beta out-of-frame sequences. Models underestimated TCR alpha sharing (out-of-frame) in monozygotic twins.

There were only healthy Caucasians among the donors. The V end was cut by 5 bases, the J end by 8 bases, with 12 bases between. This CDR3 comprises 12 residues. Looked up from germline, CDR1 is MNHEY and CDR2 is SVGAGI. The chain recombines TRBV6-5 with TRBJ1-1; tentative D call: TRBD1 (6 bases). The sample consisted of naive T cells sorted from blood. This receptor was identified in a man aged 18-30 years in good health. This CDR3 is CASSRHTGEAFF. Written as DNA, the CDR3 is TGTGCCAGCAGTCGGCATACAGGGGAAGCTTTCTTT.